The next 26 T cell receptor beta chains were all read from a single sample in a study of T cell changes during pregnancy in multiple sclerosis. Clones were sequenced by immunoSEQ multiplex PCR, and TCRdb holds only the in-frame ones, with some missing. This sample has tens of thousands of clones, with about 91% found just once. This specimen consisted of peripheral blood, obtained after pregnancy. The receptor source for this set is a female donor with multiple sclerosis, enrolled in a pregnancy study.

The rearrangement joins TRBV7-2 to TRBJ2-7; 10 bases map to TRBD1. This CDR3 is built from 16 residues. V was pared by 1 base and J by 2 bases, with 5 bases of the junction left unmatched. Germline CDR1 reads SGHTA; CDR2 reads FQGNSA. The CDR3 DNA follows: TGTGCCAGCAGCTTAGGGTCGGGACAGGGGACCTACGAGCAGTACTTC. Amino acids: CASSLGSGQGTYEQYF.

This chain uses TRBV16 with TRBJ2-7; possibly TRBD1 for D (6 bases). This CDR3 has 14 residues. V gave up 5 bases and J gave up 2 bases, with 13 bases separating them. The germline V gene encodes CDR1 KGHSY and CDR2 FQNENV. The CDR3 sequence is CASSAQGQTYEQYF. Here the CDR3 DNA reads TGTGCCAGCAGCGCACAGGGACAAACCTACGAGCAGTACTTC.

J is TRBJ2-3 and V is TRBV10-3; 12 positions match TRBD2. V was pared by 7 bases and J by 0 bases, with 5 bases of the junction left unmatched. CDR3 length equals 16 residues. Per the germline V gene, CDR1 is ENHRY and CDR2 is SYGVKD. In DNA form, the CDR3 reads TGTGCCATCAATGGAGGGACTAGCGGGAGCACAGATACGCAGTATTTT. Its translation: CAINGGTSGSTDTQYF.

This rearrangement joins TRBV7-9 to TRBJ1-2; 8 positions match TRBD1. Germline CDR1 is SEHNR and CDR2 is FQNEAQ (reference sequence). V lost 4 bases, J lost 4 bases, and 5 bases stayed unmatched. The CDR3 contains 14 residues. The CDR3 spells CASSSGTGAYGYTF. In DNA, the CDR3 is TGTGCCAGCAGCTCCGGGACAGGAGCCTATGGCTACACCTTC.

The V and J genes are TRBV2 and TRBJ2-4, with a tentative D call TRBD2 (5 bases). The CDR3 length is 14 residues. CDR1 is SNHLY, CDR2 FYNNEI, per germline. Trimming took 4 bases from V and 2 from J, leaving 9 bases between them. This CDR3 is CASSGTGTKNIQYF. CDR3 DNA sequence: TGTGCCAGCAGTGGAACGGGAACCAAAAACATTCAGTACTTC.

CDR3 in amino acids: CAWSPKDRPLEAFF. The CDR3, as DNA: TGTGCCTGGAGTCCCAAAGACAGGCCTCTTGAAGCTTTCTTT. This chain links TRBV30 with TRBJ1-1, with D possibly TRBD1 on 6 matching bases. CDR1 is GTSNPN and CDR2 is SVGIG in the germline V gene (reference sequence). The CDR3 runs to 14 residues. V was clipped by 2 bases and J by 7 bases, with 17 bases between them.

The chain couples TRBV11-2 to TRBJ1-2; D gene unclear. V lost 0 bases to trimming and J lost 7 bases, with 12 bases between them. This CDR3 comprises 14 residues. CDR1 SGHAT and CDR2 FQNNGV come from the germline V gene. The CDR3 DNA follows: TGTGCCAGCAGCTTAGATCGGGGAGGCATTGGCTACACCTTC. Translated, it gives CASSLDRGGIGYTF.

The J gene is TRBJ2-7, the V gene TRBV19, with D possibly matching TRBD1 (6 bases). The germline V and J ends were trimmed by 1 base and 3 bases, with 7 bases remaining between them. CDR1 and CDR2 (germline): LNHDA, SQIVND (reference sequence). The CDR3 is 13 amino acids. CDR3 DNA sequence: TGTGCCAGTAGTATAGGAGGGGGCTACGAGCAGTACTTC. Amino acid sequence: CASSIGGGYEQYF.

The chain links TRBV5-4 to TRBJ1-1; maybe TRBD1 (6 bases). V was cut by 4 bases and J by 1 base, with 14 bases left in between. Germline CDR1 reads SGHNT; CDR2 reads YYREEE (reference sequence). The CDR3 runs to 15 residues. CDR3 residues: CASSALTGSNTEAFF. The DNA of the CDR3 is TGTGCCAGCAGCGCCCTGACAGGATCGAACACTGAAGCTTTCTTT.

This clone was recorded only once. The chain recombines TRBV14 with TRBJ2-5; TRBD2 is a possible D gene (5 bases). The CDR3 extends over 14 amino acids. Germline V gives CDR1 SGHDN, CDR2 FVKESK. The ends were cut back, 4 bases at V and 5 bases at J, with 14 bases in the middle. CDR3 DNA: TGTGCCAGCAGCCCCAGCGGTCCGGGGGAGACCCAGTACTTC. Amino acid sequence: CASSPSGPGETQYF. The full variable domain, in which reference TRBV14 and TRBJ2-5 provide the parts outside the CDR3, is EAGVTQFPSHSVIEKGQTVTLRCDPISGHDNLYWYRRVMGKEIKFLLHFVKESKQDESGMPNNRFLAERTGGTYSTLKVQPAELEDSGVYFCASSPSGPGETQYFGPGTRLLVL.

This clone was detected once. The gene calls are TRBV5-1 and TRBJ2-5, with 11 bases identical to TRBD2. V shed 0 bases and J 4 bases; nucleotides not matched to a gene: 8. Per germline, CDR1 SGHRS and CDR2 YFSETQ. This CDR3 has 17 amino acids. CDR3 nucleotide sequence: TGCGCCAGCAGCTTGGCGGTAGCGGGAGGGCCGGGAGAGACCCAGTACTTC. Its translation is CASSLAVAGGPGETQYF.

This chain joins TRBV7-2 and TRBJ2-1; 7 bases are a match to TRBD1. Germline V gene sequence: CDR1 SGHTA, CDR2 FQGNSA. J was trimmed by 5 bases and V by 5 bases; bases with no gene match: 3. The CDR3 contains 13 residues. CDR3 loop: CASSTDRDNEQFF. DNA for the CDR3: TGTGCCAGCAGCACCGACAGGGACAATGAGCAGTTCTTC.

This rearrangement joins TRBV2 to TRBJ2-2, with D possibly matching TRBD2 (5 bases). Looked up from germline, CDR1 is SNHLY and CDR2 is FYNNEI. Trimming removed 1 base from V and 0 bases from J, with 6 bases in between. The CDR3 length is 15 residues. The CDR3 spells CASSEEGANTGELFF. The CDR3 coding sequence is TGTGCCAGCAGTGAAGAGGGAGCGAACACCGGGGAGCTGTTTTTT.

This rearrangement joins TRBV19 to TRBJ1-3, with TRBD1 matching 10 bases. CDR1 is LNHDA and CDR2 is SQIVND in the germline V gene (reference sequence). This CDR3 spans 13 amino acids. V gave up 8 bases and J gave up 2 bases; unmatched junction bases: 0. The CDR3: CASGQGAGNTIYF. The CDR3 coding sequence is TGTGCCAGTGGACAGGGGGCTGGAAACACCATATATTTT.

The chain has TRBV5-1 and TRBJ1-4, with 8 nucleotides matching TRBD1. The V segment lost 4 bases and the J segment 4 bases; nucleotides outside the gene matches: 9. The CDR3 is 16 amino acids. Germline CDR1 reads SGHRS; CDR2 reads YFSETQ. The CDR3 DNA follows: TGCGCCAGCAGCACCGGGACAGGTCGAGGTAATGAAAAACTGTTTTTT. Amino acid sequence: CASSTGTGRGNEKLFF. Full variable domain (remainder filled in from reference TRBV5-1 and TRBJ1-4): KAGVTQTPRYLIKTRGQQVTLSCSPISGHRSVSWYQQTPGQGLQFLFEYFSETQRNKGNFPGRFSGRQFSNSRSEMNVSTLELGDSALYLCASSTGTGRGNEKLFFGSGTQLSVL.

V gene TRBV6-1 combines with J gene TRBJ2-7, with D possibly being TRBD2 (5 bases). CDR3 length: 14 residues. V was cut by 4 bases and J by 6 bases, with 16 bases left in between. CDR1 and CDR2 (germline): MNHNS, SASEGT. This CDR3 reads CASSAAQRPSEQYF. In nucleotides, the CDR3 is TGTGCCAGCAGTGCCGCCCAGCGGCCCTCCGAGCAGTACTTC.

The V call is TRBV5-4, the J call TRBJ2-3; D remains unclear. CDR3 length: 12 amino acids. V lost 0 bases and J 6 bases, leaving 5 bases between the germline ends. The germline gives CDR1 SGHNT, CDR2 YYREEE (reference sequence). CDR3 sequence: CASSLAVDTQYF. DNA of the CDR3: TGTGCCAGCAGCTTGGCGGTGGATACGCAGTATTTT. Supplemented by reference TRBV5-4 and TRBJ2-3, the full variable domain reads ETGVTQSPTHLIKTRGQQVTLRCSSQSGHNTVSWYQQALGQGPQFIFQYYREEENGRGNFPPRFSGLQFPNYSSELNVNALELDDSALYLCASSLAVDTQYFGPGTRLTVL.

This sequence joins TRBV2 and TRBJ1-1, with D perhaps TRBD1 (5 bases). Trimming removed 3 bases at V and 1 base at J, with 12 bases between. This CDR3 is 15 amino acids long. Germline-derived CDR1 and CDR2 are SNHLY and FYNNEI. The CDR3 loop is CASSDRVISNTEAFF. As DNA, the CDR3 is TGTGCCAGCAGTGACAGGGTAATTTCGAACACTGAAGCTTTCTTT.

The rearrangement joins TRBV30 to TRBJ1-2; 7 bases are a match to TRBD1. The CDR3 runs to 13 residues. The germline gives CDR1 GTSNPN, CDR2 SVGIG (reference sequence). Unmatched junction bases numbered 6, after V lost 4 bases and J lost 4 bases. The CDR3 is CAWIGPGGYGYTF. The CDR3 nucleotides are TGTGCCTGGATCGGACCAGGGGGCTATGGCTACACCTTC.

The sample holds one count of this clone. V and J are TRBV4-1 and TRBJ2-1; D might be TRBD2 (5 bases). Germline CDR1 MGHRA, CDR2 YSYEKL. The V and J ends lost 0 bases and 4 bases respectively, with 13 bases between them. This CDR3 is 16 amino acids long. The CDR3 sequence is CASSQERLILYNEQFF. Written as DNA, the CDR3 is TGCGCCAGCAGCCAAGAAAGACTAATCCTATACAATGAGCAGTTCTTC.

The chain couples TRBV4-2 to TRBJ2-5; no reliable D call. The CDR3 length is 15 residues. Trimming removed 0 bases from V and 1 base from J, with 9 bases in between. In germline, CDR1 is LGHNA, CDR2 YNFKEQ. The CDR3 coding sequence is TGTGCCAGCAGCCAAGATTTAGCCCCCCAAGAGACCCAGTACTTC. Translating it yields CASSQDLAPQETQYF.

This sequence joins TRBV29-1 and TRBJ2-7, with D tentatively TRBD1 (5 bases). The CDR3 is made up of 11 amino acids. V was shortened by 4 bases and J by 2 bases, with 6 bases between the two germline ends. CDR1 is SQVTM, CDR2 ANQGSEA, per germline. CDR3 amino acids: CSVADTYEQYF. CDR3 sequence (DNA): TGCAGCGTTGCGGACACCTACGAGCAGTACTTC.

This clone was recorded only once. The J gene is TRBJ1-1, the V gene TRBV9, with 9 nucleotides matching TRBD1. V dropped 6 bases and J dropped 0; count of bases not matched to a gene: 15. The CDR3 extends over 18 amino acids. Germline V CDR1 and CDR2: SGDLS, YYNGEE. The CDR3 sequence: CASNNNIVGTGLNTEAFF. CDR3 bases: TGTGCCAGCAATAACAATATCGTAGGGACAGGGCTGAACACTGAAGCTTTCTTT.

For the CDR3, the DNA is TGCAGCGTTGAGGGGCCTAATGAAAAACTGTTTTTT. It codes for CSVEGPNEKLFF. The rearrangement uses TRBV29-1 and TRBJ1-4; D is possibly TRBD1 (5 bases). CDR1 and CDR2 from the germline V gene are SQVTM and ANQGSEA. The CDR3 is 12 amino acids. V lost 3 bases and J 3 bases, leaving 5 bases between the germline ends.

The chain has TRBV28 and TRBJ2-7; D is uncertain. Looked up from germline, CDR1 is MDHEN and CDR2 is SYDVKM. Trimming stripped 6 bases from V and 3 bases from J, with 12 bases between. The CDR3 extends over 13 amino acids. CDR3 sequence: CASRPIPGYEQYF. Written as DNA, the CDR3 is TGTGCCAGCAGGCCCATCCCGGGCTACGAGCAGTACTTC.

This clone was detected once. The J gene is TRBJ2-7, the V gene TRBV5-1; 9 bases fit TRBD1. CDR1 and CDR2 (germline): SGHRS, YFSETQ. CDR3 length: 17 amino acids. The J segment lost 1 base and the V segment lost 0 bases, leaving 8 bases of the junction unmatched. The chain's CDR3 is CASSLVKLDRGSYEQYF. DNA of the CDR3: TGCGCCAGCAGCTTGGTTAAACTGGACAGGGGTTCCTACGAGCAGTACTTC.